The clone carrying this T cell receptor (beta chain) has a count of ten or more. What it binds is unknown. Per germline, CDR1 MNHNS and CDR2 SASEGT. There are 15 residues in the CDR3. V was cut by 2 bases and J by 8 bases, with 18 bases left in between. Authors of the study amplified TCR beta CDR3 regions from RNA transcripts. HTBI primers were the set used in a first-round RT-PCR of the TCR CDR3. TCRdb ran MiXCR on the multiplex PCR reads and lists one entry per CDR3 protein. The sample contains 640,000 or so distinct CDR3 sequences, roughly 14% of which appear only once. At least 3 on the Clinical Activity Score was recorded for ophthalmopathy patients, who also had NOSPECS grade at least 4 and duration under 3 months. Uncontrolled infections, other autoimmune diseases, pregnancy or lactation led to exclusion of patients. Diagnosis rested on symptoms, serum thyroxine and TRAb, thyroid ultrasound, and orbital computed tomography.

This entry belongs to a study of T cells in Graves' hyperthyroidism and ophthalmopathy. Broader study findings: In simple terms, a model built on 13 V-J features told ophthalmopathy apart from stable hyperthyroidism.

V and J are TRBV6-1 and TRBJ1-2, with a tentative D call TRBD1 (5 bases). The source material was blood. This clonotype was obtained from a woman aged 40 to 55 with Graves' ophthalmopathy. The CDR3 bases are TGTGCCAGCAGTGAACCGTTTAGACCCAGGGACGGCTACACCTTC. Amino acids: CASSEPFRPRDGYTF.